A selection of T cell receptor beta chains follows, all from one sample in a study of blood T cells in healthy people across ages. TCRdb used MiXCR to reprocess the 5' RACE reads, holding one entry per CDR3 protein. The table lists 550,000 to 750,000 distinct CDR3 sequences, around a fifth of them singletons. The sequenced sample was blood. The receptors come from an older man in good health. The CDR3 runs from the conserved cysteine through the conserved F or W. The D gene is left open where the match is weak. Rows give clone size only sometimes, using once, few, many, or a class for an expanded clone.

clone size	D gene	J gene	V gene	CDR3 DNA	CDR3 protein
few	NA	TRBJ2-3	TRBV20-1	TGCAGCGTCGAACCCGGCGGGACCACAGATACGCAGTATTTT	CSVEPGGTTDTQYF
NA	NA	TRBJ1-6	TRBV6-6	TGTGCCAGCAGTTTGGACAGCGATTCACCCCTCCACTTT	CASSLDSDSPLHF
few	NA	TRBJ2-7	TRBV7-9	TGTGCCAGCAGCCCACTCGGGGTAGCGAGGTCCTACGAGCAGTACTTC	CASSPLGVARSYEQYF
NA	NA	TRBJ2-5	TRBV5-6	TGTGCCAGCAGCTCTTACCGGGCGGGGATTCACCAAGAGACCCAGTACTTC	CASSSYRAGIHQETQYF
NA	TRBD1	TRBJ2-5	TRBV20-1	TGCAGTGCTAGAGGGACAGGGAATGGGGAGACCCAGTACTTC	CSARGTGNGETQYF
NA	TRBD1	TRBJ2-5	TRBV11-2	TGTGCCAGCGCCATCGGGACAGGTTTACAAGAGACCCAGTACTTC	CASAIGTGLQETQYF
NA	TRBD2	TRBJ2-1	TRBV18	TGTGCCAGCTCCCACTCCGTTGGCGGGAGCTCCTACAATGAGCAGTTCTTC	CASSHSVGGSSYNEQFF
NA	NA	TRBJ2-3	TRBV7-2	TGTGCCAGCAGCCCAGGGATGCGCACAGATACGCAGTATTTT	CASSPGMRTDTQYF
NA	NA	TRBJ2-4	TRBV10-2	TGCGCCAGCAGTGAGTCTGGCACCCTAGCCAAAAACATTCAGTACTTC	CASSESGTLAKNIQYF
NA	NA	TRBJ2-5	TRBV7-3	TGTGCCAGCGGACCAGGGGGGGACCACCAAGAGACCCAGTACTTC	CASGPGGDHQETQYF
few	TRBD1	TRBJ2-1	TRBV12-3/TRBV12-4	TGTGCCAGCAGTTTATGGGGACAGGGGGCTATCAATGAGCAGTTCTTC	CASSLWGQGAINEQFF
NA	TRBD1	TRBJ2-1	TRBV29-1	TGCAGCGTTGGACCACCGGGACAGGGTACTAATGAGCAGTTCTTC	CSVGPPGQGTNEQFF
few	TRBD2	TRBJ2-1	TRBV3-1	TGTGCCAGCAGCCCCGGGACTAGCGGGAGTATCAATGAGCAGTTCTTC	CASSPGTSGSINEQFF
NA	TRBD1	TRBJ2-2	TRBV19	TGTGCCAGCAGAGGGATCTTGGACAGGGTGAACGGGGAGCTGTTTTTT	CASRGILDRVNGELFF
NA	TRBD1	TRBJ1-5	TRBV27	TGTGCCAGCAGTTTATCGGCAGGGGGTCAGCCCCAGCATTTT	CASSLSAGGQPQHF
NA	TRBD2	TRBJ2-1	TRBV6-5	TGTGCCAGCAGTTACGTGGGACTAGCGGGACGCAATGAGCAGTTCTTC	CASSYVGLAGRNEQFF
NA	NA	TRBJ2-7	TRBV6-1	TGTGCCAGCGAAAGAGTAGGGCAGCCAAACTACGAGCAGTACTTC	CASERVGQPNYEQYF
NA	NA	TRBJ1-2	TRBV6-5	TGTGCCAGCAGTTACTCGGATGGGGGGGGCTACACCTTC	CASSYSDGGGYTF
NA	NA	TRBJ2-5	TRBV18	TGTGCCACGGGTAACTGGGCCCAAGAGACCCAGTACTTC	CATGNWAQETQYF
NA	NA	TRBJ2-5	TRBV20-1	TGCAGTGCCGTAGGGAGCCAAGAGACCCAGTGCTTC	CSAVGSQETQCF
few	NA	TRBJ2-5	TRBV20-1	TGCAGTGTTGGAACGGGGGAGACCCAGTACTTC	CSVGTGETQYF
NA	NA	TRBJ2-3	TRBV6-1	TGTGCCAGCAGTGAAACGCCAGCGAGCACAGATACGCAGTATTTT	CASSETPASTDTQYF
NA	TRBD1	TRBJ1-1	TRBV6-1	TGTGCCAGCAGCGAAACCCGACAGGGTGGGAGCACTGAAGCTTTCTTT	CASSETRQGGSTEAFF
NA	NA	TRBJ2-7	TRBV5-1	TGCGCCAGCAGCTTGGAGGGGGTCGAGCAGTACTTC	CASSLEGVEQYF
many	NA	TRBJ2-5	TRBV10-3	TGTGCCATCGATAGCTCAGGGATGGGAGAGACCCAGTACTTC	CAIDSSGMGETQYF
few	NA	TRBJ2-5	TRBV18	TGTGCCAGCTCACCAGGGGAGCCGGGAGAGACCCAGTACTTC	CASSPGEPGETQYF
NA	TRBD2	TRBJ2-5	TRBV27	TGTGCCAGCGGTACTAGCGGTCCCGGAAGGGGAGAGACCCAGTACTTC	CASGTSGPGRGETQYF
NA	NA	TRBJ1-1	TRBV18	TGTGCCAGCTCACCGGGCAGGGTCCCTGAAGCTTTCTTT	CASSPGRVPEAFF
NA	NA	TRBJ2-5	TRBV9	TGTGCCAGCAATCAAGGGGACCAAGAGACCCAGTACTTC	CASNQGDQETQYF
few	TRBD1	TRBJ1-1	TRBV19	TGTGCCAGTAGTATAGCGCGACAGGGGGTTGGTGAAGCTTTCTTT	CASSIARQGVGEAFF
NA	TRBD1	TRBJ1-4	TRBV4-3	TGCGCCAGCAGCCCTCAGACCGGGACAGATGAAAAACTGTTTTTT	CASSPQTGTDEKLFF
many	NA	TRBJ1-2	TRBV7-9	TGTGCCAGCAGCTTAGGATCCCAGGCCGTTAACTATGGCTACACCTTC	CASSLGSQAVNYGYTF
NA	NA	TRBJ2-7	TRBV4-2	TGTGCCAGCAGCCAAGCCGGGACTTACGCCTCCTACGAGCAGTACTTC	CASSQAGTYASYEQYF
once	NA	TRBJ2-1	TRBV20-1	TGCAGTGCTAGAGATTCCCGGTGGAATGAGCAGTTCTTC	CSARDSRWNEQFF
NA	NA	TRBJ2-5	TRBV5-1	TGCGCCAGCAGCGCGGACATCCTCAGGGTAGAGACCCAGTACTTC	CASSADILRVETQYF
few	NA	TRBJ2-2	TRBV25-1	TGTGCCAGCACTCAAGATTCCCTTGGGGGGGAGCTGTTTTTT	CASTQDSLGGELFF
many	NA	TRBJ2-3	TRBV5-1	TGCGCCAGCACCTCTGGCACAGATACGCAGTATTTT	CASTSGTDTQYF
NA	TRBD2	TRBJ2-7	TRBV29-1	TGCAGCGTGGCCACGGGCCTAGCGGGAGACGAGCAGTACTTC	CSVATGLAGDEQYF
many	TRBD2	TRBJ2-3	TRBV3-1	TGTGCCAGCAGCCAAGGACCGGGACTAGCGGGAGCAGGAGATACGCAGTATTTT	CASSQGPGLAGAGDTQYF
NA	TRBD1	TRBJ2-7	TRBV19	TGTGCCAGTAGTATTGGGACAGGGGTCTCCTACGAGCAGTACTTC	CASSIGTGVSYEQYF
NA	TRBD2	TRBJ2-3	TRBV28	TGTGCCAGCAGTTTATTGGGGCTAGCGGGAGCAGGAGATACGCAGTATTTT	CASSLLGLAGAGDTQYF